The 9 T cell receptor beta chains in this list originate from one sample, sequenced in a study of shared clonotypes between healthy human individuals. Sequenced by immunoSEQ multiplex PCR; TCRdb stores in-frame clones only, minus some. This table holds 550,000 to 850,000 clones, 72% found once. Sequencing input: memory CD4+ T cells sorted from blood. The sample's subset: CD45RA-negative fraction. Receptor source: a woman in her twenties or thirties in good health.

This clone has only one observation. The chain is built from TRBV19 and TRBJ2-5; D not certain. Deletions cut 3 bases from V and 2 bases from J, with 7 bases between. The CDR3 sequence is 13 residues long. Germline V gives CDR1 LNHDA, CDR2 SQIVND (reference sequence). The CDR3 DNA reads as TGTGCCAGTAGTATTACAGTACAAGAGACCCAGTACTTC. This sequence encodes CASSITVQETQYF. Variable domain in full (rest from reference TRBV19 and TRBJ2-5): DGGITQSPKYLFRKEGQNVTLSCEQNLNHDAMYWYRQDPGQGLRLIYYSQIVNDFQKGDIAEGYSVSREKKESFPLTVTSAQKNPTAFYLCASSITVQETQYFGPGTRLLVL.

This clone was seen only once. The CDR3 here is CASHPLLGGGDTEAFF. The CDR3, as DNA: TGTGCCAGTCATCCCCTTCTCGGGGGTGGAGACACTGAAGCTTTCTTT. This rearrangement joins TRBV19 to TRBJ1-1; weak D call: TRBD1 (5 bases). V lost 8 bases, J lost 3 bases, and 22 bases lay in between. CDR3 size: 16 residues. In germline, CDR1 is LNHDA, CDR2 SQIVND (reference sequence).

The chain is built from TRBV2 and TRBJ2-7; 7 bases align to TRBD2. Germline V gives CDR1 SNHLY, CDR2 FYNNEI. There are 14 residues in the CDR3. Trimming took 6 bases from V and 7 from J; bases not matched to a gene: 12. CDR3 in amino acids: CASRPSGASREQYF. For the CDR3, the DNA is TGTGCCAGCAGGCCTAGCGGAGCCTCTAGAGAGCAGTACTTC.

The chain carries TRBV27 and TRBJ2-1, with 8 bases matching TRBD1. Germline V CDR1 and CDR2: MNHEY, SMNVEV (reference sequence). V was pared by 3 bases and J by 3 bases, with 4 bases of the junction left unmatched. This CDR3 region has 15 residues. The CDR3 protein is CASSFRTGNYNEQFF. The CDR3 coding sequence is TGTGCCAGCAGTTTCAGGACAGGGAACTACAATGAGCAGTTCTTC.

The rearrangement joins TRBV29-1 to TRBJ1-1; D gene ambiguous. The CDR3 length is 13 residues. CDR1 is SQVTM, CDR2 ANQGSEA, per germline. Deletions cut 4 bases from V and 3 bases from J, with 12 bases between. The CDR3 reads CSVALRMDTEAFF. In DNA, the CDR3 is TGCAGCGTTGCCCTTAGGATGGACACTGAAGCTTTCTTT.

The gene calls are TRBV19 and TRBJ1-2; D uncertain. V was trimmed by 10 bases and J by 0 bases, leaving 24 bases between them. The CDR3 runs 17 residues. Looked up from germline, CDR1 is LNHDA and CDR2 is SQIVND (reference sequence). The CDR3 reads CATRHPLDGLANYGYTF. DNA for the CDR3: TGTGCCACCCGACACCCTCTCGATGGGCTAGCTAACTATGGCTACACCTTC.

The V and J genes are TRBV10-1 and TRBJ2-5; no definite D call. CDR3 length equals 13 residues. Per germline, CDR1 WNHNN and CDR2 SYGVQD (reference sequence). With 3 bases removed from V and 5 bases from J, the gap between germline ends came to 10 bases. This CDR3 reads CASSEGRWETQYF. DNA for the CDR3: TGCGCCAGCAGTGAAGGACGTTGGGAGACCCAGTACTTC.

This sequence joins TRBV5-1 and TRBJ2-1; perhaps TRBD2 as D (5 bases). From germline, CDR1 is SGHRS and CDR2 YFSETQ. This CDR3 is built from 14 residues. V lost 4 bases and J lost 1, with 9 bases in between. The CDR3 here is CASSRTGSYNEQFF. In nucleotides, the CDR3 is TGCGCCAGCAGCCGGACGGGATCCTACAATGAGCAGTTCTTC.

The J gene is TRBJ2-3, the V gene TRBV28; 8 nucleotides align to TRBD1. The CDR3 length is 15 residues. The V gene end was trimmed by 5 bases and the J gene end by 0 bases; junction bases not matched to a gene: 4. Germline CDR1 reads MDHEN; CDR2 reads SYDVKM. The CDR3 sequence is CASSTRDRSTDTQYF. CDR3 nucleotide sequence: TGTGCCAGCAGTACCAGGGACAGGAGCACAGATACGCAGTATTTT.